One and the same sample provided the 32 T cell receptor beta chains below, sequenced in a study of T cell changes during pregnancy in multiple sclerosis. Profiling relied on immunoSEQ multiplex PCR, and the TCRdb table lists in-frame clones only, not all of them. The repertoire includes some 79,000 clones, around nine tenths of them detected once, and 0.47% sits in the top ten. Source: CD4+ T cells from peripheral blood mononuclear cells, taken in the second trimester of pregnancy. The receptor source for this set is a female donor with multiple sclerosis, enrolled in a pregnancy study.

The J gene is TRBJ2-5, the V gene TRBV11-3; D is unresolved. Germline assignment: CDR1 SGHNT and CDR2 YENEEA. Trimming pared 2 bases from V and 5 bases from J, leaving 3 bases between. This CDR3 region has 11 residues. CDR3: CASSLRETQYF. CDR3 nucleotide sequence: TGTGCCAGCAGCTTACGGGAGACCCAGTACTTC.

The chain couples TRBV27 to TRBJ1-5; D unresolved. The CDR3 extends over 13 amino acids. CDR1 MNHEY and CDR2 SMNVEV come from the germline V gene (reference sequence). Trimming shortened V by 3 bases and J by 7 bases, and 10 bases separated the two germline ends. CDR3 sequence reads: CASSLIIGQPQHF. CDR3 nucleotides: TGTGCCAGCAGTTTGATCATCGGGCAGCCCCAGCATTTT.

This clone appeared once. The rearrangement joins TRBV7-7 to TRBJ2-1; a weak D match, TRBD2 (6 bases). CDR1 and CDR2 from the germline V gene are SSHAT and FNYEAQ (reference sequence). The CDR3 sequence is 15 residues long. Trimming removed 6 bases from V and 4 bases from J, with 16 bases in between. Here the CDR3 reads CASSAGTSPYNEQFF. The CDR3 coding sequence is TGTGCCAGCAGTGCCGGGACTTCTCCTTACAATGAGCAGTTCTTC.

The chain joins TRBV5-4 to TRBJ1-2; 8 positions match TRBD1. There are 15 residues in the CDR3. Germline V gene data show CDR1 as SGHNT and CDR2 as YYREEE (reference sequence). Germline trimming cut 5 bases from V and 2 bases from J; bases unmatched to any gene: 8. The CDR3 reads CASRPRTGPNYGYTF. CDR3 sequence (DNA): TGTGCCAGCAGACCCCGGACAGGGCCAAACTATGGCTACACCTTC. Drawing the rest from reference TRBV5-4 and TRBJ1-2, the complete variable domain is ETGVTQSPTHLIKTRGQQVTLRCSSQSGHNTVSWYQQALGQGPQFIFQYYREEENGRGNFPPRFSGLQFPNYSSELNVNALELDDSALYLCASRPRTGPNYGYTFGSGTRLTVV.

V and J are TRBV2 and TRBJ2-2; 7 nucleotides match TRBD2. The CDR3 is 14 amino acids. The germline V gene encodes CDR1 SNHLY and CDR2 FYNNEI. Germline trimming cut 7 bases from V and 4 bases from J; bases unmatched to any gene: 6. In DNA form, the CDR3 reads TGTGCCAGCATCCGGGAGGAGGGCACCGGGGAGCTGTTTTTT. It is translated as CASIREEGTGELFF.

The V call is TRBV4-3, the J call TRBJ2-1; 7 bases align to TRBD2. CDR1 and CDR2 from the germline V gene are LGHNA and YSLEER. Trimming cost V 0 bases and J 2 bases; bases outside gene matches: 1. The CDR3 length is 15 residues. CDR3 coding DNA: TGCGCCAGCAGCCAAGATCGGGGGGCCTACAATGAGCAGTTCTTC. It yields the protein CASSQDRGAYNEQFF.

CDR3 amino acids: CATSRDRVLSYEQYF. CDR3 nucleotide sequence: TGTGCCACCAGCAGAGACCGGGTACTGTCCTACGAGCAGTACTTC. J is TRBJ2-7 and V is TRBV15; no clear D. CDR3 size: 15 residues. With 0 bases removed from V and 1 base from J, the gap between germline ends came to 10 bases. Germline V gives CDR1 LNHNV, CDR2 YYDKDF (reference sequence).

This chain links TRBV18 with TRBJ1-5, with unresolved D. V was shortened by 1 base and J by 7 bases, with 11 bases between the two germline ends. The CDR3 spans 14 residues. CDR1 is KGHSH and CDR2 is LQKENI in the germline V gene. The CDR3 region has the DNA TGTGCCAGCTCACCACGGGAGGGATCACAGCCCCAGCATTTT. Its protein product is CASSPREGSQPQHF.

The chain combines TRBV28 with TRBJ1-5; TRBD1 aligns across 7 bases. Losses at the gene ends were 4 bases for V and 7 bases for J; bases not matched to a gene: 10. This CDR3 is 15 amino acids long. The germline V gene has CDR1 MDHEN and CDR2 SYDVKM. CDR3 coding DNA: TGTGCCAGCAGTTCTCCCGAGACAGGGCGGCAGCCCCAGCATTTT. Translated, it gives CASSSPETGRQPQHF.

The chain couples TRBV7-2 to TRBJ2-2; a weak D match, TRBD1 (6 bases). The CDR3 has 15 amino acids. Germline lookup yields CDR1 SGHTA and CDR2 FQGNSA. V shed 1 base and J shed 6 bases, with 12 bases lying between them. CDR3 sequence reads: CASSLGQVYPGELFF. CDR3 bases: TGTGCCAGCAGCTTAGGACAGGTCTATCCCGGGGAGCTGTTTTTT.

The J gene is TRBJ1-1, the V gene TRBV5-1; the match to TRBD1 covers 9 bases. CDR1 is SGHRS, CDR2 YFSETQ, per germline. Trimming cost V 5 bases and J 4 bases; bases outside gene matches: 3. The CDR3 covers 13 residues. The CDR3 spells CASRNRGLTEAFF. CDR3 nucleotides: TGCGCCAGCAGGAACAGGGGGCTCACTGAAGCTTTCTTT.

V usage is TRBV20-1 and J usage is TRBJ2-3; the match to TRBD2 covers 11 bases. Germline values: CDR1 DFQATT, CDR2 SNEGSKA (reference sequence). Germline trimming cut 6 bases from V and 11 bases from J; bases unmatched to any gene: 4. This CDR3 has 11 residues. Here the CDR3 DNA reads TGCAGTGCGGTTAGCGGGGGGGTGCAGTATTTT. This sequence encodes CSAVSGGVQYF.

The chain recombines TRBV6-4 with TRBJ2-1, with D perhaps matching TRBD1 (5 bases). The germline CDR1 and CDR2 sequences are MRHNA and SNTAGT. This CDR3 has 11 residues. V was trimmed by 5 bases and J by 8 bases, leaving 7 bases between them. The CDR3 region has the DNA TGTGCCAGCAGTCAGGGCTATGAGCAGTTCTTC. Its translation is CASSQGYEQFF.

This chain uses TRBV5-1 with TRBJ2-7, with a tentative D call TRBD2 (5 bases). V lost 0 bases and J lost 3, with 10 bases in between. This CDR3 spans 14 amino acids. Germline V lookup: CDR1 SGHRS, CDR2 YFSETQ. The CDR3 DNA reads as TGCGCCAGCAGCTTGGAGGGCGGGCTCTACGAGCAGTACTTC. The encoded protein is CASSLEGGLYEQYF.

This clone was detected a few times. Other nucleotide sequences from this sample produce the same CDR3. This chain joins TRBV7-2 and TRBJ1-2, with D maybe TRBD1 (6 bases). V lost 5 bases and J 2 bases, leaving 12 bases between the germline ends. The CDR3 length is 14 residues. Germline-derived CDR1 and CDR2 are SGHTA and FQGNSA. In DNA form, the CDR3 reads TGTGCCAGCAGCCCCCTAGGACAGAACTATGGCTACACCTTC. Translating gives CASSPLGQNYGYTF.

The chain joins TRBV18 to TRBJ1-1, with D unresolved. V gave up 4 bases and J gave up 0 bases, with 15 bases separating them. In germline, CDR1 is KGHSH, CDR2 LQKENI. CDR3 length: 16 amino acids. CDR3: CASSRQRAGVNTEAFF. CDR3 DNA: TGTGCCAGCTCACGCCAACGGGCCGGGGTGAACACTGAAGCTTTCTTT. Complete variable domain (other parts from reference TRBV18 and TRBJ1-1): NAGVMQNPRHLVRRRGQEARLRCSPMKGHSHVYWYRQLPEEGLKFMVYLQKENIIDESGMPKERFSAEFPKEGPSILRIQQVVRGDSAAYFCASSRQRAGVNTEAFFGQGTRLTVV.

V is TRBV4-1 and J is TRBJ2-1, with 10 bases matching TRBD2. The CDR3 extends over 19 amino acids. The junction had 12 bases not matched to a gene; V was cut back by 0 bases and J by 4 bases. Germline CDR1 and CDR2: MGHRA and YSYEKL. The CDR3 nucleotides are TGCGCCAGCAGCCAAGATCTATTCGGACTAGCGGCGGCATACAATGAGCAGTTCTTC. Amino acid sequence: CASSQDLFGLAAAYNEQFF.

V usage is TRBV5-1 and J usage is TRBJ2-7; D remains ambiguous. Trimming shortened V by 0 bases and J by 3 bases, and 10 bases separated the two germline ends. The CDR3 is 14 residues long. CDR1 SGHRS and CDR2 YFSETQ come from the germline V gene. CDR3 protein: CASSLAGRLYEQYF. CDR3 in DNA: TGCGCCAGCAGCTTGGCCGGCAGGCTCTACGAGCAGTACTTC. Full variable domain (remainder filled in from reference TRBV5-1 and TRBJ2-7): KAGVTQTPRYLIKTRGQQVTLSCSPISGHRSVSWYQQTPGQGLQFLFEYFSETQRNKGNFPGRFSGRQFSNSRSEMNVSTLELGDSALYLCASSLAGRLYEQYFGPGTRLTVT.

V is TRBV18 and J is TRBJ2-3, with 13 bases fitting TRBD2. This CDR3 spans 16 amino acids. The trim removed 8 bases at V and 5 bases at J, leaving 10 bases unmatched. Germline CDR1 KGHSH, CDR2 LQKENI. The DNA of the CDR3 is TGTGCCAGCGAACCGACTAGCGGGGGGATTAAAGATACGCAGTATTTT. As protein: CASEPTSGGIKDTQYF.

The chain links TRBV7-2 to TRBJ2-7; TRBD2 matches at 12 bases. J lost 6 bases, V lost 7 bases, and 10 bases had no gene match. The CDR3 covers 15 residues. Per germline, CDR1 SGHTA and CDR2 FQGNSA. CDR3 coding DNA: TGTGCCAGCATGGCGTCACTAGCGGGAGGCAGCGAGCAGTACTTC. Protein: CASMASLAGGSEQYF.

The chain joins TRBV6-1 to TRBJ1-2; D might be TRBD1 (5 bases). Trimming left V 10 bases short and J 3 bases short, with 15 bases between. Germline values: CDR1 MNHNS, CDR2 SASEGT. The CDR3 consists of 13 residues. CDR3 residues: CATPGRSYYGYTF. In DNA form, the CDR3 reads TGTGCCACTCCAGGGCGAAGCTACTATGGCTACACCTTC.

This chain connects TRBV11-3 to TRBJ2-2; D perhaps matches TRBD2 (5 bases). This CDR3 is built from 14 residues. CDR1 and CDR2 (germline): SGHNT, YENEEA. Deletions cut 7 bases from V and 7 bases from J, with 16 bases between. The chain's CDR3 is CASKQQSGNGELFF. The CDR3 DNA sequence: TGTGCCAGCAAGCAACAGTCGGGGAACGGGGAGCTGTTTTTT.

J is TRBJ1-2 and V is TRBV4-1; 9 positions agree with TRBD1. The V and J ends lost 5 bases and 6 bases, in that order; junction bases with no gene match: 4. This CDR3 region has 13 residues. CDR1 is MGHRA and CDR2 is YSYEKL in the germline V gene. The CDR3 nucleotides read TGCGCCAGCAGCGCTCGGACAGGGGATGGCTACACCTTC. Translation gives CASSARTGDGYTF.

The V and J genes are TRBV19 and TRBJ1-2; D perhaps matches TRBD1 (6 bases). V lost 7 bases to trimming and J lost 6 bases, with 18 bases between them. The CDR3 is 14 amino acids. Germline V CDR1 and CDR2: LNHDA, SQIVND (reference sequence). The CDR3 reads CASTPLGAGDGYTF. As DNA, the CDR3 is TGTGCCAGTACCCCCCTGGGGGCAGGGGATGGCTACACCTTC.

V usage is TRBV30 and J usage is TRBJ1-5, with D hard to call. The CDR3 is 12 amino acids. Germline-derived CDR1 and CDR2 are GTSNPN and SVGIG (reference sequence). Trimming took off 1 base at V and 4 bases at J, with 5 bases between the two ends. CDR3 sequence: CAWSGTNQPQHF. The CDR3 DNA follows: TGTGCCTGGAGTGGAACTAATCAGCCCCAGCATTTT.

This chain links TRBV18 with TRBJ2-4, with TRBD1 matching 8 bases. The CDR3 spans 13 residues. Trimming took 5 bases from V and 6 from J; bases not matched to a gene: 3. Germline V gene data show CDR1 as KGHSH and CDR2 as LQKENI. CDR3 sequence (DNA): TGTGCCAGCTCAGCAGGGGGCCGAAACATTCAGTACTTC. It encodes CASSAGGRNIQYF. Full variable domain (outside the CDR3, taken from reference TRBV18 and TRBJ2-4): NAGVMQNPRHLVRRRGQEARLRCSPMKGHSHVYWYRQLPEEGLKFMVYLQKENIIDESGMPKERFSAEFPKEGPSILRIQQVVRGDSAAYFCASSAGGRNIQYFGAGTRLSVL.

The sample holds one count of this clone. The gene calls are TRBV5-1 and TRBJ2-1; a weak D match, TRBD1 (5 bases). The germline V gene has CDR1 SGHRS and CDR2 YFSETQ. V was pared by 2 bases and J by 2 bases, with 17 bases between. This CDR3 is 17 amino acids long. Here the CDR3 DNA reads TGCGCCAGCAGCTTACGTTTGACCCCCAGGGCCTACAATGAGCAGTTCTTC. Its translation is CASSLRLTPRAYNEQFF.

J is TRBJ1-3 and V is TRBV7-3, with TRBD1 as a possible D gene (6 bases). Trimming took off 1 base at V and 4 bases at J, with 11 bases between the two ends. Germline V gene lookup returns CDR1 SGHTA and CDR2 FQGTGA. There are 15 residues in the CDR3. DNA of the CDR3: TGTGCCAGCAGCTTAAAGGGGGTTGTCGGAAACACCATATATTTT. Translating it yields CASSLKGVVGNTIYF.

This chain links TRBV6-5 with TRBJ2-2; TRBD2 matches 8 bases. CDR1 is MNHEY, CDR2 SVGAGI, per germline. V was clipped by 6 bases and J by 5 bases; unmatched bases: 8. The CDR3 runs 15 residues. DNA for the CDR3: TGTGCCAGCAGATCGGGAGGGCCATTAACCGGGGAGCTGTTTTTT. As protein: CASRSGGPLTGELFF.

This clone showed up just a few times. The rearrangement uses TRBV19 and TRBJ1-1; 7 bases agree with TRBD1. Germline assignment: CDR1 LNHDA and CDR2 SQIVND (reference sequence). V dropped 6 bases and J dropped 1; count of bases not matched to a gene: 8. This CDR3 has 15 residues. For the CDR3, the DNA is TGTGCCAGTAGGGTCATCGGGACAGCGAACACTGAAGCTTTCTTT. It codes for CASRVIGTANTEAFF.

Comments on this clone: Compared with germline, one end of the junction differs, possibly owing to a read error. The chain joins TRBV20-1 to TRBJ2-5; 7 bases line up with TRBD1. CDR1 and CDR2 from the germline V gene are DFQATT and SNEGSKA (reference sequence). The CDR3 is made up of 11 amino acids. CDR3 nucleotides: TGCAGTGCTAAGACAGGGCCGCTCTCGAACTTC. Protein product: CSAKTGPLSNF.

This chain uses TRBV5-5 with TRBJ1-2; D gene uncertain. With 0 bases removed from V and 2 bases from J, the gap between germline ends came to 11 bases. The CDR3 length is 15 residues. Germline V lookup: CDR1 SGHKS, CDR2 YYEKEE (reference sequence). The CDR3 spells CASSLAVTGNYGYTF. CDR3 in DNA: TGTGCCAGCAGCTTGGCGGTTACCGGGAACTATGGCTACACCTTC.